This T cell receptor (beta chain) was obtained from a study of post-analysis software for immune sequencing data. Whole-study findings and limits: TRBV5-6, TRBV5-1 and TRBV20-1 were among five TRBV segments more frequent in patients than controls.

Included in the TCR beta cDNA libraries were unique molecular identifiers. TCRdb processed the PCR reads anew with MiXCR; each CDR3 protein has one entry. The table includes 750,000 to 950,000 distinct CDR3 sequences, about 50% detected once. The CDR3 extends over 13 amino acids. The germline V gene has CDR1 SNHLY and CDR2 FYNNEI. V lost 3 bases and J 0 bases, leaving 5 bases between the germline ends. For this clonotype: The antigen is unknown.

The sequencing sample was made of blood. The gene calls are TRBV2 and TRBJ1-1; D not certain. The sequence was obtained from a girl aged 5-17 years with multiple sclerosis. CDR3 residues: CASSEAVNTEAFF. The CDR3 nucleotides read TGTGCCAGCAGTGAGGCGGTGAACACTGAAGCTTTCTTT.